This T cell receptor beta chain was identified during a study of cytomegalovirus exposure and HLA in healthy donors. The germline V gene encodes CDR1 SGHNT and CDR2 YYREEE (reference sequence). Trimming at V came to 3 bases and at J to 8 bases, leaving 8 bases not matched to a gene. This CDR3 is built from 16 residues. A multiplex PCR was run with 60 Vbeta primers and 13 Jbeta primers. Produced via immunoSEQ multiplex PCR; TCRdb's table is partial and in-frame only. In the table there are 55,000 to 85,000 clones, about 84% of which are singletons. The sequence was obtained from a man aged 18 to 29 in good health and CMV-seropositive. The specimen sequenced was PBMCs. This sequence joins TRBV5-4 and TRBJ1-6, with 10 bases that match TRBD1. CDR3 in DNA: TGTGCCAGCAGCTCACCGGGACAGGGGAGAGATTCACCCCTCCACTTT. Its translation is CASSSPGQGRDSPLHF.